The rows below give T cell receptor beta chains drawn from one sample of a study of a mutant IDH1 vaccine in newly diagnosed glioma. Profiling relied on immunoSEQ multiplex PCR, and the TCRdb table lists in-frame clones only, not all of them. The sample has tens of thousands of clones, around 80% seen once; the top ten hold about 11%. The antigens of these receptors remain unknown. Specimen: PBMCs, collected from a glioma patient whose treatment included an IDH1 peptide vaccine. Receptors were obtained from a woman in her forties with glioma. The CDR3 runs from the conserved cysteine through the conserved F or W. A D gene is named only where the DNA matches it firmly. Clone size, where shown, is once, few, many, or a class for clones that have expanded.

d_gene,j_gene,abundance,v_gene,CDR3nt,CDR3aa
TRBD1,TRBJ1-6,-,TRBV30,TGTGCCTGTGGGACAGCTTATAATTCACCCCTCCACTTT,CACGTAYNSPLHF
-,TRBJ2-1,-,TRBV13,TGTGCCAGCGGCCTGACAGCATACAATGAGCAGTTCTTC,CASGLTAYNEQFF
-,TRBJ1-4,-,TRBV27,TGTGCCAGCAGAGCCTCAGGGACCCGGAATGAAAAACTGTTTTTT,CASRASGTRNEKLFF
TRBD1,TRBJ1-5,-,TRBV30,TGTGCCTGGAGTTCAGGGGGCCAGCCCCAGCATTTT,CAWSSGGQPQHF
-,TRBJ2-2,-,TRBV7-2,TGTGCCAGCAGCAACACAGGGACCGGGGAGCTGTTTTTT,CASSNTGTGELFF
-,TRBJ1-1,-,TRBV4-3,TGCGCCAGCAGCCAAGATATCGCCCGACCGAGGAAGAACACTGAAGCTTTCTTT,CASSQDIARPRKNTEAFF
TRBD2,TRBJ2-2,once,TRBV10-3,TGTGCCATCAGTGAGTTAAGCCTAGCGGGGGGGCCCGGGGAGCTGTTTTTT,CAISELSLAGGPGELFF
TRBD2,TRBJ2-2,-,TRBV11-3,TGTGCCAGCAGTACCCATCGGGGTAGCGGGGTGGGCAACACCGGGGAGCTGTTTTTT,CASSTHRGSGVGNTGELFF
TRBD1,TRBJ2-7,-,TRBV5-1,TGCGCCAGCAGCTCCCGGACAGGGGCGAGCGAGCAGTACTTC,CASSSRTGASEQYF
-,TRBJ1-1,few,TRBV5-1,TGCGCCAGCAGCTTGGCCATTGGGAGTGAAGCTTTCTTT,CASSLAIGSEAFF
-,TRBJ2-7,-,TRBV5-1,TGCGCCAGCAGCTTGAGTGGTGGCCCCTACGAGCAGTACTTC,CASSLSGGPYEQYF
-,TRBJ1-1,-,TRBV7-2,TGTGCCAGCAGCCCCATGCGGGGTGCCGAAGCTTTCTTT,CASSPMRGAEAFF
-,TRBJ1-5,once,TRBV2,TGTGCCAGCTCCAAGGGTCGGGGCAATCAGCCCCAGCATTTT,CASSKGRGNQPQHF
-,TRBJ2-7,-,TRBV10-1,TGCGCCAGCAGTCGCAGCCCCGGCTCCTACGAGCAGTACTTC,CASSRSPGSYEQYF
TRBD2,TRBJ2-7,-,TRBV2,TGTGCCAGCTCGGGACTAGCACCCTACGAGCAGTACTTC,CASSGLAPYEQYF
-,TRBJ1-2,-,TRBV7-2,TGTGCCAGCAGCTTACGGTGGGGGGAGGATAACTATGGCTACACCTTC,CASSLRWGEDNYGYTF
-,TRBJ2-7,once,TRBV7-9,TGTGCCAGCAGCTGGGACGAGACCTACGAGCAGTACTTC,CASSWDETYEQYF
-,TRBJ1-1,-,TRBV18,TGTGCCAGCTCACCACCAATGGGGGAGTACACTGAAGCTTTCTTT,CASSPPMGEYTEAFF
-,TRBJ2-2,-,TRBV6-5,TGTGCCAGCAGTTCTCACGGGGGCACCGGGGAGCTGTTTTTT,CASSSHGGTGELFF
TRBD1,TRBJ1-4,-,TRBV27,TGTGCCAGCAGCCCGACAGGGTCAAATGAAAAACTGTTTTTT,CASSPTGSNEKLFF
-,TRBJ2-3,few,TRBV7-2,TGTGCCAGCAGCGCATGGACGTCGAGCACAGATACGCAGTATTTT,CASSAWTSSTDTQYF
TRBD2,TRBJ2-7,-,TRBV6-1,TGTGCCAGCAGTGAATCCGGGGGGTCCTCCTACGAGCAGTACTTC,CASSESGGSSYEQYF
TRBD1,TRBJ2-3,few,TRBV5-4,TGTGCCAGCAGCTTACAGGGGCCAGATACGCAGTATTTT,CASSLQGPDTQYF
-,TRBJ2-6,-,TRBV4-1,TGCGCCAGCAGCCAAGAGAGGGCCAACGTCCTGACTTTC,CASSQERANVLTF
TRBD1,TRBJ2-3,-,TRBV6-1,TGTGCCAGCAGATACAGGGGGCGGGTAGCAGATACGCAGTATTTT,CASRYRGRVADTQYF
-,TRBJ1-1,-,TRBV7-9,TGTGCCAGCAGCTTTACAGTTGAAGCTTTCTTT,CASSFTVEAFF
-,TRBJ2-7,-,TRBV19,TGTGCCAGTAGTACTGGGCTACCCTACGAGCAGTACTTC,CASSTGLPYEQYF
-,TRBJ2-3,-,TRBV27,TGTGCCACCGTCGGGGAGCACACAGATACGCAGTATTTT,CATVGEHTDTQYF